This T cell receptor (beta chain) comes out of a study of blood T cell repertoires in COVID-19. Per the original methods: Amplification of reference gene primers provided the estimated nucleated cell counts. Only in-frame clones appear in the TCRdb table, and some are missing; sequencing was by immunoSEQ multiplex PCR. V, J and clone size derive from that table, while D and trimming were established from the DNA sequence. The sample lists about 280,000 clones, roughly 85% occurring once. The CDR3 contains 14 residues. The V gene's germline CDR1 is SGHRS and CDR2 YFSETQ. Trimming removed 4 bases at V and 4 bases at J, with 12 bases between.

The sequence came from a man aged 50 to 60 with active or convalescent COVID-19. Sample: peripheral blood. This rearrangement joins TRBV5-1 to TRBJ1-3; D remains unclear. The CDR3 DNA sequence: TGCGCCAGCAGCCCGTCGCCGGTCGGAAACACCATATATTTT. Protein: CASSPSPVGNTIYF.